Below, 30 T cell receptor beta chains from the same sample are listed, as sequenced in a study of cytomegalovirus exposure and HLA in healthy donors (dated by TCRdb to about 2017). The library was made by the immunoSEQ multiplex PCR assay. For the multiplex PCR, a mixture combining 60 forward primers for TCR Vbeta segments and 13 reverse primers for TCR Jbeta segments was used. TCRdb re-hosts the immuneACCESS table, in-frame sequences only. Its copies lack some clones; in the studies checked, an unresolved V gene accounts for under half of them, and the cause for the rest is not known. The sample table shows fewer than 200,000 clones, and more than 75% are seen once. More than 0.75% of the sample rests with the top ten. The sample taken for sequencing was PBMCs. These receptors were collected from a girl under 10 years old in good health and CMV-seropositive.

The chain recombines TRBV2 with TRBJ2-7, with 8 bases that match TRBD1. Germline V CDR1 and CDR2: SNHLY, FYNNEI. The CDR3 length is 14 residues. J gave up 2 bases and V 7 bases, and 7 bases lay outside the gene matches. The CDR3 coding sequence is TGTGCCAGCAACGGACAGGGAGGTACCTACGAGCAGTACTTC. Translated, it gives CASNGQGGTYEQYF. The full variable domain, completed using reference TRBV2 and TRBJ2-7, is EPEVTQTPSHQVTQMGQEVILRCVPISNHLYFYWYRQILGQKVEFLVSFYNNEISEKSEIFDDQFSVERPDGSNFTLKIRSTKLEDSAMYFCASNGQGGTYEQYFGPGTRLTVT.

The chain joins TRBV5-6 to TRBJ2-2; TRBD2 matches at 11 bases. CDR1 and CDR2 from the germline V gene are SGHDT and YYEEEE. The V and J ends lost 4 bases and 3 bases, in that order; junction bases with no gene match: 8. This CDR3 region has 17 residues. Here the CDR3 DNA reads TGTGCCAGCAGCAGAAGTAGCGGGAGGGCCGACACCGGGGAGCTGTTTTTT. Translated, it gives CASSRSSGRADTGELFF. Variable domain in full (rest from reference TRBV5-6 and TRBJ2-2): DAGVTQSPTHLIKTRGQQVTLRCSPKSGHDTVSWYQQALGQGPQFIFQYYEEEERQRGNFPDRFSGHQFPNYSSELNVNALLLGDSALYLCASSRSSGRADTGELFFGEGSRLTVL.

This clone is a singleton in its sample. At one end the junction does not follow the germline gene, possibly because of a read error. The rearrangement joins TRBV5-1 to TRBJ1-2; TRBD1 might be the D (6 bases). The CDR3 has 12 residues. Germline CDR1 reads SGHRS; CDR2 reads YFSETQ. The CDR3 here is CSSSLGALGYTF. DNA of the CDR3: TGCTCCAGCAGCCTGGGGGCGCTTGGCTACACCTTC.

The chain carries TRBV7-2 and TRBJ1-1, with D possibly being TRBD1 (6 bases). Trimming removed 3 bases from V and 3 bases from J, with 11 bases in between. Per germline, CDR1 SGHTA and CDR2 FQGNSA. The CDR3 runs 14 residues. This CDR3 reads CASSFGGIYTEAFF. DNA of the CDR3: TGTGCCAGCAGCTTTGGGGGCATTTACACTGAAGCTTTCTTT.

This chain links TRBV7-2 with TRBJ2-6; D gene ambiguous. Deletions cut 4 bases from V and 4 bases from J, with 8 bases between. This CDR3 has 14 amino acids. Germline lookup yields CDR1 SGHTA and CDR2 FQGNSA. The DNA for the CDR3 is TGTGCCAGCAGCTCTTATTCCGGGGCCAACGTCCTGACTTTC. This sequence encodes CASSSYSGANVLTF.

This clone was recorded only once. The chain recombines TRBV7-6 with TRBJ2-6; TRBD2 agrees at 11 bases. Losses at the gene ends were 4 bases for V and 0 bases for J; bases not matched to a gene: 8. The CDR3 length is 19 residues. From germline, CDR1 is SGHVS and CDR2 FNYEAQ. The CDR3 nucleotides are TGTGCCAGCAGCTCCGGACTAGCGGGTTCCTACTCTGGGGCCAACGTCCTGACTTTC. This encodes CASSSGLAGSYSGANVLTF.

The CDR3 bases are TGTGCCAGCAGCTTAGCGCGGGAGTTAAATGAGCAGTTCTTC. Translated: CASSLARELNEQFF. V is TRBV7-9 and J is TRBJ2-1; 7 bases match TRBD2. The V and J ends lost 0 bases and 7 bases, in that order; junction bases with no gene match: 3. Germline V gene lookup returns CDR1 SEHNR and CDR2 FQNEAQ (reference sequence). This CDR3 has 14 amino acids.

The J gene is TRBJ2-5, the V gene TRBV6-1; 11 nucleotides match TRBD2. This CDR3 region has 14 residues. The V and J ends lost 6 bases and 9 bases, in that order; junction bases with no gene match: 9. Germline lookup yields CDR1 MNHNS and CDR2 SASEGT. The CDR3 region has the DNA TGTGCCAGCAGACTGACTAGCGGGAATGTGTCCCAGTACTTC. Translation: CASRLTSGNVSQYF.

The V call is TRBV14, the J call TRBJ1-1; D is ambiguous. Germline V lookup: CDR1 SGHDN, CDR2 FVKESK. This CDR3 is built from 16 residues. V was trimmed by 0 bases and J by 4 bases, leaving 15 bases between them. CDR3 bases: TGTGCCAGCAGCCAAGATGGGAGATACCTTATCACTGAAGCTTTCTTT. It codes for CASSQDGRYLITEAFF.

The chain has TRBV28 and TRBJ2-7; TRBD2 matches 11 bases. After removal of 3 bases from V and 3 bases from J, the junction contained 13 bases not matched to a gene. The CDR3 extends over 18 amino acids. CDR1 MDHEN and CDR2 SYDVKM come from the germline V gene. CDR3 region: CASSFFLTLAGGFYEQYF. CDR3 DNA sequence: TGTGCCAGCAGTTTCTTCCTCACCCTAGCGGGAGGATTCTACGAGCAGTACTTC.

This sequence joins TRBV5-1 and TRBJ2-3, with D possibly matching TRBD2 (6 bases). Trimming removed 0 bases at V and 5 bases at J, with 10 bases between. The CDR3 extends over 14 amino acids. CDR1 and CDR2 (germline): SGHRS, YFSETQ. The CDR3 loop is CASSLAARGDTQYF. The CDR3 DNA reads as TGCGCCAGCAGCTTGGCCGCGCGGGGAGATACGCAGTATTTT.

The chain is built from TRBV7-3 and TRBJ2-2; 9 bases match TRBD2. This CDR3 comprises 13 residues. Germline CDR1 and CDR2: SGHTA and FQGTGA. The CDR3 bases are TGTGCTACGGCGGGAGGGCCCACCGGGGAGCTGTTTTTT. Protein product: CATAGGPTGELFF.

On this clone itself: One end of the junction is discordant with germline, which a read error may explain. This chain uses TRBV5-1 with TRBJ1-1; TRBD1 is a possible D gene (5 bases). CDR3 length: 16 residues. From germline, CDR1 is SGHRS and CDR2 YFSETQ. The CDR3 sequence: CASTLGGASTNTEAFF. CDR3 bases: TGCGCCAGCACCTTGGGGGGAGCCTCTACGAACACTGAAGCTTTCTTT.

V is TRBV30 and J is TRBJ1-2, with D possibly TRBD1 on 6 matching bases. The CDR3 sequence is 15 residues long. The germline gives CDR1 GTSNPN, CDR2 SVGIG (reference sequence). The V and J ends lost 1 base and 4 bases respectively, with 16 bases between them. The DNA for the CDR3 is TGTGCCTGGAGTGATCCGGCAGGGGATCGCTATGGCTACACCTTC. Amino acids: CAWSDPAGDRYGYTF.

V is TRBV5-1 and J is TRBJ2-6, with 8 bases fitting TRBD1. Germline values: CDR1 SGHRS, CDR2 YFSETQ. Losses at the gene ends were 4 bases for V and 1 base for J; bases not matched to a gene: 4. This CDR3 has 16 residues. CDR3 nucleotide sequence: TGCGCCAGCAGCGTTCAGGGGGCGTCTGGGGCCAACGTCCTGACTTTC. Amino acids: CASSVQGASGANVLTF.

DNA of the CDR3: TGTGCCAGCAGCTCCCGACAGGCTTACAAGGAAGCTTTCTTT. Translating gives CASSSRQAYKEAFF. The rearrangement links TRBV5-8 to TRBJ1-1, with D tentatively TRBD1 (6 bases). This CDR3 is built from 14 residues. Germline loops: CDR1 SGHTS, CDR2 YDEGEE. Trimming stripped 3 bases from V and 8 bases from J, with 17 bases between.

The CDR3 DNA follows: TGTGCCAGCAAACCGGGACATGGCAATCAGCCCCAGCATTTT. This codes for CASKPGHGNQPQHF. V usage is TRBV28 and J usage is TRBJ1-5; a weak D match, TRBD1 (6 bases). CDR1 MDHEN and CDR2 SYDVKM come from the germline V gene. The CDR3 covers 14 residues. V gave up 7 bases and J gave up 2 bases, with 12 bases separating them.

This chain links TRBV30 with TRBJ1-2; the match to TRBD1 covers 7 bases. Germline V CDR1 and CDR2: GTSNPN, SVGIG (reference sequence). The length of the CDR3 is 14 residues. Trimming removed 3 bases from V and 4 bases from J; junction bases left unmatched: 8. The CDR3: CAWRGDRDRYGYTF. The CDR3 DNA follows: TGTGCCTGGAGAGGGGACAGAGACCGCTATGGCTACACCTTC.

V usage is TRBV7-9 and J usage is TRBJ1-3, with unresolved D. Germline CDR1 SEHNR, CDR2 FQNEAQ (reference sequence). V was trimmed by 2 bases and J by 7 bases, leaving 9 bases between them. The length of the CDR3 is 13 residues. Here the CDR3 reads CASSLNPGNTIYF. CDR3 nucleotides: TGTGCCAGCAGCTTAAATCCGGGGAACACCATATATTTT. Combining the CDR3 with reference TRBV7-9 and TRBJ1-3 gives the whole variable domain DTGVSQNPRHKITKRGQNVTFRCDPISEHNRLYWYRQTLGQGPEFLTYFQNEAQLEKSRLLSDRFSAERPKGSFSTLEIQRTEQGDSAMYLCASSLNPGNTIYFGEGSWLTVV.

This sequence joins TRBV4-2 and TRBJ2-5, with a tentative D call TRBD1 (6 bases). V lost 6 bases to trimming and J lost 2 bases, with 10 bases between them. This CDR3 spans 13 amino acids. Germline-derived CDR1 and CDR2 are LGHNA and YNFKEQ. The DNA of the CDR3 is TGTGCCAGCAGAAAGAGGGGGCAAGAGACCCAGTACTTC. It translates to CASRKRGQETQYF.

The chain uses TRBV30 and TRBJ1-2; the D gene is possibly TRBD1 (6 bases). Deletions cut 2 bases from V and 4 bases from J, with 11 bases between. Per the germline V gene, CDR1 is GTSNPN and CDR2 is SVGIG (reference sequence). CDR3 length: 13 amino acids. The chain's CDR3 is CAWSPQGIYGYTF. The CDR3 coding sequence is TGTGCCTGGAGTCCACAGGGTATCTATGGCTACACCTTC.

This chain joins TRBV25-1 and TRBJ2-5; the D gene is possibly TRBD1 (5 bases). The J call may not be correct, given that the DNA end is closer to TRBJ2-7. The germline V gene has CDR1 MGHDK and CDR2 SYGVNS. The CDR3 loop spans 11 amino acids. The CDR3 bases are TGTGCCACTACAGACAGTTACGAGCAGTACTTC. This gives the protein CATTDSYEQYF.

This clone was observed a handful of times. The same CDR3 is also encoded by other DNA sequences in this sample. The genes are TRBV6-4 and TRBJ2-3; 10 bases agree with TRBD2. In germline, CDR1 is MRHNA, CDR2 SNTAGT. The CDR3 sequence is 15 residues long. The V and J ends lost 2 bases and 2 bases, in that order; junction bases with no gene match: 1. CDR3 region: CASSDSGRATDTQYF. CDR3 nucleotide sequence: TGTGCCAGCAGTGACAGCGGGAGGGCCACAGATACGCAGTATTTT.

The rearrangement joins TRBV6-5 to TRBJ2-7; a weak D match, TRBD2 (6 bases). Looked up from germline, CDR1 is MNHEY and CDR2 is SVGAGI. Trimming took 7 bases from V and 4 from J, leaving 17 bases between them. The CDR3 is made up of 14 amino acids. CDR3 loop: CASNAGTARYEQYF. In nucleotides, the CDR3 is TGTGCCAGCAACGCCGGGACTGCGAGATACGAGCAGTACTTC.

The V and J genes are TRBV6-4 and TRBJ2-3, with D perhaps matching TRBD2 (5 bases). V shed 4 bases and J shed 3 bases, with 8 bases lying between them. The CDR3 has 13 amino acids. CDR1 and CDR2 (germline): MRHNA, SNTAGT. CDR3 coding DNA: TGTGCCAGCAGTGTAAGGGAGACAGATACGCAGTATTTT. This gives the protein CASSVRETDTQYF.

V and J are TRBV6-1 and TRBJ1-4; tentative D call: TRBD1 (5 bases). There are 15 residues in the CDR3. Germline values: CDR1 MNHNS, CDR2 SASEGT. Trimming left V 1 base short and J 4 bases short, with 10 bases between. The CDR3 DNA reads TGTGCCAGCAGTGAAGGGGGCCGGAGTAATGAAAAACTGTTTTTT. It specifies CASSEGGRSNEKLFF.

V usage is TRBV5-4 and J usage is TRBJ1-2; 9 bases fit TRBD1. CDR1 and CDR2 (germline): SGHNT, YYREEE (reference sequence). The V and J ends lost 3 bases and 2 bases, in that order; junction bases with no gene match: 8. This CDR3 contains 16 residues. The DNA for the CDR3 is TGTGCCAGCAGCTCAATATCGGGACAGGGCAACTATGGCTACACCTTC. Its translation is CASSSISGQGNYGYTF. The full variable domain, its missing parts supplied by reference TRBV5-4 and TRBJ1-2, is ETGVTQSPTHLIKTRGQQVTLRCSSQSGHNTVSWYQQALGQGPQFIFQYYREEENGRGNFPPRFSGLQFPNYSSELNVNALELDDSALYLCASSSISGQGNYGYTFGSGTRLTVV.

The gene calls are TRBV7-9 and TRBJ1-1, with a possible D match to TRBD1 (5 bases). Looked up from germline, CDR1 is SEHNR and CDR2 is FQNEAQ (reference sequence). V was cut by 6 bases and J by 1 base, with 9 bases left in between. CDR3 length: 13 residues. The CDR3 protein is CASSRGQNTEAFF. The CDR3 bases are TGTGCCAGCAGTCGAGGACAGAACACTGAAGCTTTCTTT.

Only a few counts were recorded for this clone. The chain carries TRBV7-9 and TRBJ1-1; D perhaps matches TRBD1 (6 bases). The CDR3 totals 14 residues. Trimming removed 8 bases from V and 10 bases from J, with 23 bases in between. Germline values: CDR1 SEHNR, CDR2 FQNEAQ (reference sequence). The CDR3 protein is CASLSDSPLLGAFF. The DNA of the CDR3 is TGTGCCAGCCTTTCGGACAGTCCACTCCTGGGAGCTTTCTTT. Filled out from reference TRBV7-9 and TRBJ1-1, the complete variable domain reads DTGVSQNPRHKITKRGQNVTFRCDPISEHNRLYWYRQTLGQGPEFLTYFQNEAQLEKSRLLSDRFSAERPKGSFSTLEIQRTEQGDSAMYLCASLSDSPLLGAFFGQGTRLTVV.

V gene TRBV30 combines with J gene TRBJ1-2; possible D gene TRBD1, 6 bases. Germline V gene sequence: CDR1 GTSNPN, CDR2 SVGIG (reference sequence). The germline V and J ends were trimmed by 0 bases and 12 bases, with 11 bases remaining between them. The CDR3 has 11 residues. The CDR3 here is CAWSVLQGNTF. The CDR3 nucleotides are TGTGCCTGGAGTGTACTACAGGGAAACACCTTC.